This TCR beta chain was captured by sequencing in a study of blood T cell repertoires in COVID-19. Study summary: The samples span acute and convalescent COVID-19 from the United States, Italy and Spain. T cells, B-cell-depleted T cells, or PBMCs supplied cDNA or gDNA.

Across 20 to 25 US areas, participants ranged in age from about 18 to 100 years. Source study methods: Estimates of nucleated cell counts were drawn from the amplification of reference gene primers. The table came from immunoSEQ multiplex PCR; TCRdb's copy has only in-frame clones and leaves some out. The V and J calls and clone size come from that table; D and trimming were worked out from the DNA. The sample holds some 100,000 clones; 86% are singletons and the top ten take less than 3.5%. The TCR was taken from a woman aged 50 to 65 who had recovered from COVID-19. Sequencing was done on a sample of PBMCs or T cells enriched from blood (not recorded which).

CDR3 sequence (DNA): TGTGCCAGCAGTTTGCGGGGGGAGACCCAGTACTTC. Translated, it gives CASSLRGETQYF. V usage is TRBV6-5 and J usage is TRBJ2-5; 7 nucleotides agree with TRBD2. Germline V gene lookup returns CDR1 MNHEY and CDR2 SVGAGI. This CDR3 is 12 amino acids long. V lost 4 bases and J lost 5; bases outside the gene matches: 1.